This T cell receptor (beta chain) was sequenced during a study of human T cells and chemical hapten exposure. Points from the study as a whole: Relative to control repertoires, expanded TCRs gave rise to significantly more large CDR3 similarity clusters.

This CDR3 comprises 15 residues. Trimming pared 3 bases from V and 1 base from J, leaving 9 bases between. The V gene's germline CDR1 is SGHAT and CDR2 FQNNGV. Time point in this sample: patch test 3, about 24 weeks after DPC sensitization. Treatment specified: therapeutic diphenylcyclopropenone sensitization with weekly scalp DPC. It was the library that attached unique molecular identifiers to individual cDNA molecules. From the RACE reads, TCRdb called clonotypes with MiXCR, one entry per CDR3 protein. The sample includes 60,000 to 65,000 distinct CDR3 sequences, approximately 10% seen only once; the top ten take roughly 2%. This clonotype was seen only a few times. Its target is unknown.

The receptor's source is a woman between 25 and 40 years old with alopecia areata. Some clones in this sample may be carry-over from other donors' samples. The sequenced sample was whole blood, obtained in connection with sensitization to the hapten diphenylcyclopropenone (DPC). This sequence joins TRBV11-2 and TRBJ2-2, with a weak D call TRBD1 (6 bases). DNA for the CDR3: TGTGCCAGCAGCTTCCAGGGGATGAACACCGGGGAGCTGTTTTTT. Its translation: CASSFQGMNTGELFF.